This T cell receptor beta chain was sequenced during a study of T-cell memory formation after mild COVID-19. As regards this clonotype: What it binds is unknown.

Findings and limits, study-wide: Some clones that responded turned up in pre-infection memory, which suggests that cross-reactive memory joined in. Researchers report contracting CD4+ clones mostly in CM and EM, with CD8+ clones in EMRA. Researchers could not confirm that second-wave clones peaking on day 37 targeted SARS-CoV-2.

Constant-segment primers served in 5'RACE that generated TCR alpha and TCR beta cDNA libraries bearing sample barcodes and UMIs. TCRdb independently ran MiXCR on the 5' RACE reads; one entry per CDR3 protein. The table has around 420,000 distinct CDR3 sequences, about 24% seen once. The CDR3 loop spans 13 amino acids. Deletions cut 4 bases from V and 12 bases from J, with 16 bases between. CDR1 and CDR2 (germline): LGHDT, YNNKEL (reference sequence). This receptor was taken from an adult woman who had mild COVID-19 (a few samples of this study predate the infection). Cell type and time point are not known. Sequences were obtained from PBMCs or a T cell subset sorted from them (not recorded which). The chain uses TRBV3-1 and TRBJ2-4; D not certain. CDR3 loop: CASSPLSARAQYF. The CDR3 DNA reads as TGTGCCAGCAGCCCGTTGTCGGCCCGAGCTCAGTACTTC.